Sequencing of this TCR beta chain was carried out in a study of T cells in Graves' hyperthyroidism and ophthalmopathy. Study conclusions and caveats: Most thyroid clonotypes expanded above 0.001 appeared in blood too. Ophthalmopathy stood apart from stable hyperthyroidism in a 13 V-J model.

TCR beta CDR3 regions were amplified from RNA. HTBI primers were used for first-round RT-PCR of the TCR CDR3. Each CDR3 protein is one row after TCRdb ran MiXCR on the multiplex PCR reads. The sample has roughly 630,000 distinct CDR3 sequences; around 14% are singletons. For Graves' hyperthyroidism to be stable, ophthalmopathy could not progress within 18 months. The authors took PBMCs from 10 ml fresh peripheral blood. V gave up 4 bases and J gave up 3 bases, with 13 bases separating them. CDR1 is DFQATT, CDR2 SNEGSKA, per germline (reference sequence). This CDR3 region has 13 residues. This clonotype occurred a few times. Its antigen remains unidentified.

This receptor was obtained from a woman in her twenties or thirties with Graves' hyperthyroidism. V is TRBV20-1 and J is TRBJ2-7; D perhaps matches TRBD2 (5 bases). Specimen: blood. The CDR3 region is CSATVSSRYEQYF. CDR3 DNA sequence: TGCAGTGCTACGGTGTCTAGCCGCTACGAGCAGTACTTC.